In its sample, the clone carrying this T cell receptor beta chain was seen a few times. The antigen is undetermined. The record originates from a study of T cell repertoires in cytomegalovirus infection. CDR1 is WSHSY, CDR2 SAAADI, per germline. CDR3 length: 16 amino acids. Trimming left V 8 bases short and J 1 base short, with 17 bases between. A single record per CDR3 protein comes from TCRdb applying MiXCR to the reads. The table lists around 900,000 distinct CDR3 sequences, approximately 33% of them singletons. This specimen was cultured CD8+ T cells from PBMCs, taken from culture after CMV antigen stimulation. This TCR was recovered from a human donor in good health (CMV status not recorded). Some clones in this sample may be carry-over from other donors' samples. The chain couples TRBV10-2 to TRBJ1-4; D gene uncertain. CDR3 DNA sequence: TGCGCCAGCTCAGTGCTCGCAGGATTAACTAATGAAAAACTGTTTTTT. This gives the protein CASSVLAGLTNEKLFF.